The 24 T cell receptor beta chains given below trace back to one sample, sequenced in a study of T cell repertoires in cytomegalovirus infection. The antigens of these receptors remain unknown. MiXCR, applied by TCRdb to the reads, yields one record per CDR3 protein. The profile shows 900,000 to 950,000 distinct CDR3 sequences, around 31% of them singletons. This specimen consisted of cultured CD8+ T cells from PBMCs, obtained from culture after CMV antigen stimulation. The receptors shown here come from a human donor in good health (CMV status not recorded). Some clones in this sample may be carry-over from other donors' samples.

V usage is TRBV6-1 and J usage is TRBJ1-6, with TRBD1 matching 8 bases. CDR3 length: 15 amino acids. V lost 1 base and J lost 7; bases outside the gene matches: 3. Germline assignment: CDR1 MNHNS and CDR2 SASEGT. The CDR3 is CASSEVDRENSPLHF. CDR3 coding DNA: TGTGCCAGCAGTGAAGTGGACAGGGAGAATTCACCCCTCCACTTT.

This chain connects TRBV6-4 to TRBJ1-2, with 7 bases matching TRBD1. The CDR3 runs 14 residues. In germline, CDR1 is MRHNA, CDR2 SNTAGT. V dropped 5 bases and J dropped 3; count of bases not matched to a gene: 6. CDR3 in DNA: TGTGCCAGCAGTACAGGGGCCAAGGACTATGGCTACACCTTC. Translation gives CASSTGAKDYGYTF.

The rearrangement joins TRBV7-9 to TRBJ2-1, with D possibly being TRBD2 (8 bases). Trimming removed 5 bases from V and 3 bases from J, with 26 bases in between. Germline CDR1 reads SEHNR; CDR2 reads FQNEAQ (reference sequence). The CDR3 is 19 residues long. The CDR3 region has the DNA TGTGCCAGCAGCGGGACGGGGGACAGCCCGGCGGGGGGCTACAATGAGCAGTTCTTC. Its translation: CASSGTGDSPAGGYNEQFF.

In its sample, this clonotype was seen a few times. The chain employs TRBV28 and TRBJ2-2, with D possibly TRBD1 on 7 matching bases. CDR1 is MDHEN, CDR2 SYDVKM, per germline. This CDR3 spans 15 amino acids. V dropped 2 bases and J dropped 8 bases, with 15 bases sitting between them. The CDR3 reads CASSLIGGGRGELFF. In DNA form, the CDR3 reads TGTGCCAGCAGTTTAATAGGAGGGGGCAGGGGGGAGCTGTTTTTT.

This clonotype has ten or more counts. The chain combines TRBV7-8 with TRBJ2-3; 9 bases are shared with TRBD2. After removal of 2 bases from V and 4 bases from J, the junction contained 4 bases not matched to a gene. In germline, CDR1 is SGHVS, CDR2 FQNEAQ. The CDR3 spans 15 residues. The CDR3 region has the DNA TGTGCCAGCAGCTTACTAGCGGGGACCTCAGATACGCAGTATTTT. It specifies CASSLLAGTSDTQYF.

This clonotype was found many times. The V and J genes are TRBV7-6 and TRBJ1-1; D is unclear. Trimming removed 5 bases at V and 1 base at J, with 23 bases between. The germline CDR1 and CDR2 sequences are SGHVS and FNYEAQ. The CDR3 totals 18 residues. Written as DNA, the CDR3 is TGTGCCAGCAGCCCCGAGCGGGTTGGCCGGAGGGCGAACACTGAAGCTTTCTTT. Its protein product is CASSPERVGRRANTEAFF.

The chain couples TRBV2 to TRBJ2-3; 9 bases map to TRBD2. Per germline, CDR1 SNHLY and CDR2 FYNNEI. CDR3 size: 18 residues. With 8 bases clipped from V and 0 bases from J, the junction kept 15 bases outside the gene matches. The CDR3 here is CASRGGLAGIASTDTQYF. The CDR3 region has the DNA TGTGCCAGCCGAGGAGGGCTAGCGGGGATTGCCAGCACAGATACGCAGTATTTT.

The chain has TRBV19 and TRBJ1-1; D call uncertain. The V end was cut by 9 bases, the J end by 5 bases, with 22 bases between. CDR3 length: 15 residues. From germline, CDR1 is LNHDA and CDR2 SQIVND (reference sequence). CDR3 sequence reads: CASVVFTPIRTEAFF. The CDR3 region has the DNA TGTGCCAGCGTCGTTTTCACCCCAATTCGAACTGAAGCTTTCTTT.

V and J are TRBV27 and TRBJ2-2; no definite D call. The CDR3 length is 15 residues. Germline V lookup: CDR1 MNHEY, CDR2 SMNVEV (reference sequence). The ends were cut back, 6 bases at V and 0 bases at J, with 11 bases in the middle. CDR3 bases: TGTGCCAGCAGCTCAGGATCCTCGAACACCGGGGAGCTGTTTTTT. Amino acid sequence: CASSSGSSNTGELFF.

V is TRBV10-3 and J is TRBJ2-1; TRBD2 matches at 12 bases. V dropped 11 bases and J dropped 4; count of bases not matched to a gene: 9. In germline, CDR1 is ENHRY, CDR2 SYGVKD. The CDR3 consists of 15 residues. For the CDR3, the DNA is TGTGCCGCATCTAGCGGGGGGGCCCCATACAATGAGCAGTTCTTC. It encodes CAASSGGAPYNEQFF.

J is TRBJ1-1 and V is TRBV19, with 7 bases lining up with TRBD1. The germline gives CDR1 LNHDA, CDR2 SQIVND (reference sequence). The CDR3 runs 20 residues. The V gene end was trimmed by 4 bases and the J gene end by 0 bases; junction bases not matched to a gene: 20. CDR3 DNA: TGTGCCAGTAGTACAACTTCAGGAAGGACAGGAGGGTTACTGAACACTGAAGCTTTCTTT. Protein sequence: CASSTTSGRTGGLLNTEAFF.

The J gene is TRBJ2-7, the V gene TRBV28; 12 nucleotides agree with TRBD1. The junction had 8 bases not matched to a gene; V was cut back by 4 bases and J by 7 bases. The germline gives CDR1 MDHEN, CDR2 SYDVKM. CDR3 length: 15 amino acids. Written as DNA, the CDR3 is TGTGCCAGCAGTTCCGGGACAGGGGGCGCATCAGAGCAGTACGTC. Amino acid sequence: CASSSGTGGASEQYV.

The chain joins TRBV6-6 to TRBJ2-7; unclear D gene. V lost 6 bases, J lost 1 base, and 10 bases lay in between. The CDR3 has 13 residues. The V gene's germline CDR1 is MNHNY and CDR2 SVGAGI (reference sequence). The CDR3 is CASRPQLSYEQYF. The DNA for the CDR3 is TGTGCCAGCAGACCGCAGTTGTCCTACGAGCAGTACTTC.

The CDR3 protein is CASSLVEKLFF. CDR3 bases: TGTGCCAGCAGCTTAGTAGAAAAACTGTTTTTT. The chain is built from TRBV7-6 and TRBJ1-4; D remains unclear. CDR3 length: 11 amino acids. CDR1 SGHVS and CDR2 FNYEAQ come from the germline V gene. Trimming shortened V by 1 base and J by 8 bases, and 2 bases separated the two germline ends.

The genes are TRBV12-3 or TRBV12-4 and TRBJ1-1; 8 nucleotides line up with TRBD1. Trimming at V came to 6 bases and at J to 2 bases, leaving 5 bases not matched to a gene. This CDR3 is 14 amino acids long. CDR3 sequence: CASRADRVNTEAFF. CDR3 DNA: TGTGCCAGCAGGGCGGACAGGGTCAACACTGAAGCTTTCTTT.

This clonotype was detected a few times. The chain uses TRBV6-6 and TRBJ2-5, with 7 nucleotides matching TRBD1. V dropped 8 bases and J dropped 6; count of bases not matched to a gene: 9. CDR3 length: 13 amino acids. Germline V gene data show CDR1 as MNHNY and CDR2 as SVGAGI (reference sequence). CDR3 region: CASSGDSRKTQYF. In DNA form, the CDR3 reads TGTGCCAGCTCTGGGGACAGTCGGAAGACCCAGTACTTC.

V is TRBV9 and J is TRBJ2-1, with a weak D call TRBD2 (5 bases). V lost 0 bases and J lost 9, with 22 bases in between. The length of the CDR3 is 17 residues. From germline, CDR1 is SGDLS and CDR2 YYNGEE. The CDR3 nucleotides are TGTGCCAGCAGCGTAGAAGCCCTTGCGACACCCAGCGGTGAGCAGTTCTTC. This gives the protein CASSVEALATPSGEQFF.

This clonotype has a handful of counts. This chain uses TRBV12-3 or TRBV12-4 with TRBJ2-5, with 11 bases matching TRBD1. The CDR3 covers 14 residues. The trim removed 7 bases at V and 5 bases at J, leaving 6 bases unmatched. The CDR3 here is CASTWTGGGETQYF. The CDR3 bases are TGTGCCAGCACTTGGACAGGGGGCGGTGAGACCCAGTACTTC.

The chain uses TRBV19 and TRBJ1-5; D unresolved. Germline V gene sequence: CDR1 LNHDA, CDR2 SQIVND (reference sequence). Trimming stripped 7 bases from V and 5 bases from J, with 12 bases between. The CDR3 is 13 amino acids. The CDR3 loop is CASTHRVHQPQHF. The CDR3 DNA reads as TGTGCCAGTACTCATAGGGTTCATCAGCCCCAGCATTTT. Based on the CDR3 plus reference TRBV19 and TRBJ1-5, the full variable domain is DGGITQSPKYLFRKEGQNVTLSCEQNLNHDAMYWYRQDPGQGLRLIYYSQIVNDFQKGDIAEGYSVSREKKESFPLTVTSAQKNPTAFYLCASTHRVHQPQHFGDGTRLSIL.

In DNA form, the CDR3 reads TGTGCCAGCTCACAACCGGGACAGGATGACGAGCAGTACTTC. This sequence encodes CASSQPGQDDEQYF. The chain recombines TRBV18 with TRBJ2-7, with 8 bases identical to TRBD1. The germline V gene has CDR1 KGHSH and CDR2 LQKENI. J lost 5 bases, V lost 4 bases, and 7 bases had no gene match. The CDR3 totals 14 residues. The full variable domain, completed using reference TRBV18 and TRBJ2-7, is NAGVMQNPRHLVRRRGQEARLRCSPMKGHSHVYWYRQLPEEGLKFMVYLQKENIIDESGMPKERFSAEFPKEGPSILRIQQVVRGDSAAYFCASSQPGQDDEQYFGPGTRLTVT.

J is TRBJ1-1 and V is TRBV7-6; 7 nucleotides line up with TRBD1. Looked up from germline, CDR1 is SGHVS and CDR2 is FNYEAQ. The CDR3 is 14 residues long. J was trimmed by 4 bases and V by 2 bases; bases with no gene match: 4. CDR3 loop: CASSLKTGLTEAFF. CDR3 DNA sequence: TGTGCCAGCAGCTTAAAGACAGGGCTCACTGAAGCTTTCTTT.

J is TRBJ2-7 and V is TRBV28; weak D call: TRBD2 (6 bases). The CDR3 extends over 11 amino acids. V was pared by 9 bases and J by 4 bases, with 10 bases between. Germline values: CDR1 MDHEN, CDR2 SYDVKM. This chain's CDR3 is CARWGVYEQYV. CDR3 DNA: TGTGCCAGGTGGGGGGTTTACGAGCAGTACGTC.

This sequence joins TRBV12-5 and TRBJ1-1, with a possible D match to TRBD1 (5 bases). V lost 7 bases and J 4 bases, leaving 10 bases between the germline ends. Per the germline V gene, CDR1 is LGHNT and CDR2 is FRNRAP. The CDR3 has 12 residues. The CDR3 region has the DNA TGTGCTAGTGCCTCCGGGGGCACTGAAGCTTTCTTT. It specifies CASASGGTEAFF.

This clonotype was recorded a few times. The chain links TRBV6-2 or TRBV6-3 to TRBJ2-1, with unresolved D. Trimming took 0 bases from V and 1 from J, leaving 13 bases between them. This CDR3 comprises 17 residues. The V gene's germline CDR1 is MNHEY and CDR2 SVGEGT. The CDR3 DNA is TGTGCCAGCAGTTACTCAAAGGTGAAGGGTTCCTACAATGAGCAGTTCTTC. As protein: CASSYSKVKGSYNEQFF.